The 21 T cell receptor beta chains below come from one sample, sequenced in a study of blood T cell repertoires in COVID-19. TCRdb's table, derived via immunoSEQ multiplex PCR, lists solely in-frame clones and lacks some. This table holds over 250,000 clones, more than 90% found once. The sequenced sample was peripheral blood. These TCRs come from a person under 30 with COVID-19, enrolled during active disease.

The chain employs TRBV27 and TRBJ2-7; 9 bases map to TRBD1. V was pared by 7 bases and J by 3 bases, with 7 bases of the junction left unmatched. The CDR3 is 14 residues long. CDR1 MNHEY and CDR2 SMNVEV come from the germline V gene (reference sequence). The CDR3 here is CASTSRDRVYEQYF. The CDR3 nucleotides read TGTGCCAGCACCTCCCGGGACAGGGTCTACGAGCAGTACTTC.

This clone was recorded once. This chain connects TRBV11-3 to TRBJ2-1; TRBD2 aligns across 13 bases. The CDR3 has 15 residues. V was pared by 1 base and J by 9 bases, with 3 bases of the junction left unmatched. Germline CDR1 SGHNT, CDR2 YENEEA. The CDR3 protein is CASSLGGTSGIEQFF. The CDR3 DNA reads as TGTGCCAGCAGCTTAGGGGGGACTAGCGGGATTGAGCAGTTCTTC.

V is TRBV6-5 and J is TRBJ2-7, with D possibly TRBD1 on 5 matching bases. CDR1 is MNHEY, CDR2 SVGAGI, per germline. V lost 6 bases to trimming and J lost 3 bases, with 18 bases between them. The CDR3 runs 15 residues. The CDR3 sequence is CASRPYRNQNYEQYF. The CDR3, as DNA: TGTGCCAGCAGGCCCTACAGGAACCAAAACTACGAGCAGTACTTC.

This chain uses TRBV29-1 with TRBJ1-2, with no clear D. Germline V gene lookup returns CDR1 SQVTM and CDR2 ANQGSEA. V was shortened by 3 bases and J by 4 bases, with 15 bases between the two germline ends. The length of the CDR3 is 14 residues. The CDR3 sequence: CSVDGLPGVYGYTF. In DNA form, the CDR3 reads TGCAGCGTTGATGGGCTCCCAGGCGTCTATGGCTACACCTTC.

V and J are TRBV7-9 and TRBJ1-2; D gene uncertain. The germline V gene encodes CDR1 SEHNR and CDR2 FQNEAQ (reference sequence). Trimming pared 2 bases from V and 7 bases from J, leaving 8 bases between. The CDR3 consists of 12 residues. The CDR3 DNA sequence: TGTGCCAGCAGCTTAAGCGCCGGTGGCTACACCTTC. This sequence encodes CASSLSAGGYTF.

This chain connects TRBV7-9 to TRBJ2-2; 13 positions match TRBD2. Trimming cost V 5 bases and J 4 bases; bases outside gene matches: 4. Germline V lookup: CDR1 SEHNR, CDR2 FQNEAQ (reference sequence). The CDR3 is 16 amino acids. CDR3 bases: TGTGCCAGCAGCCTGGGACTAGCGGGAATCACCGGGGAGCTGTTTTTT. Residues: CASSLGLAGITGELFF.

The rearrangement uses TRBV6-5 and TRBJ2-1; D remains unclear. Trimming left V 4 bases short and J 2 bases short, with 12 bases between. The CDR3 totals 15 residues. CDR1 is MNHEY, CDR2 SVGAGI, per germline. DNA for the CDR3: TGTGCCAGCAGTTCGGGTAGTGTGCCCTACAATGAGCAGTTCTTC. Protein sequence: CASSSGSVPYNEQFF.

V gene TRBV18 combines with J gene TRBJ1-4; D unclear. This CDR3 has 16 amino acids. The V gene lost 1 base and the J gene lost 7 bases, with 16 bases spanning the gap. Germline V gene data show CDR1 as KGHSH and CDR2 as LQKENI. This chain's CDR3 is CASSPQGPGGTEKLFF. The CDR3 DNA follows: TGTGCCAGCTCACCACAGGGTCCGGGAGGCACTGAAAAACTGTTTTTT.

Details on this clone: Different DNA sequences within this sample yield the same CDR3. The genes are TRBV19 and TRBJ1-5; D not certain. The CDR3 runs to 13 residues. V was pared by 5 bases and J by 0 bases, with 5 bases between. Germline V lookup: CDR1 LNHDA, CDR2 SQIVND (reference sequence). CDR3 residues: CASSYGSNQPQHF. CDR3 nucleotides: TGTGCCAGTAGTTACGGTAGCAATCAGCCCCAGCATTTT.

The rearrangement joins TRBV4-1 to TRBJ1-5, with a weak D call TRBD1 (6 bases). Looked up from germline, CDR1 is MGHRA and CDR2 is YSYEKL. The CDR3 is made up of 15 amino acids. Trimming pared 0 bases from V and 4 bases from J, leaving 10 bases between. The CDR3 sequence: CASSQEVRGNQPQHF. The CDR3 DNA reads TGCGCCAGCAGCCAAGAGGTCAGGGGAAATCAGCCCCAGCATTTT.

The rearrangement joins TRBV10-3 to TRBJ2-5, with 12 bases fitting TRBD1. The germline V gene encodes CDR1 ENHRY and CDR2 SYGVKD. Unmatched junction bases numbered 12, after V lost 5 bases and J lost 5 bases. The CDR3 is 17 residues long. CDR3 loop: CAISSGTGGLLGETQYF. In nucleotides, the CDR3 is TGTGCCATCAGTAGCGGGACAGGGGGCCTTCTTGGGGAGACCCAGTACTTC.

Comment on this clone: The identical CDR3 is also encoded by other nucleotide sequences in the sample. This chain connects TRBV6-5 to TRBJ2-3; 12 nucleotides agree with TRBD1. V lost 8 bases, J lost 4 bases, and 4 bases stayed unmatched. In germline, CDR1 is MNHEY, CDR2 SVGAGI. The CDR3 length is 14 residues. CDR3 DNA: TGTGCCAGCTCCGGGACAGGGGGCTCAGATACGCAGTATTTT. Translated, it gives CASSGTGGSDTQYF.

This clone showed up just once. The CDR3 DNA is TGTGCCACCGTAATCCATCAGGGAACGGCTGAAGCTTTCTTT. It codes for CATVIHQGTAEAFF. The genes are TRBV24-1 and TRBJ1-1, with D maybe TRBD1 (5 bases). The CDR3 contains 14 residues. Trimming shortened V by 9 bases and J by 6 bases, and 19 bases separated the two germline ends. The germline V gene has CDR1 KGHDR and CDR2 SFDVKD.

This clone was counted only a few times. V is TRBV7-8 and J is TRBJ2-5, with TRBD1 matching 8 bases. Germline V lookup: CDR1 SGHVS, CDR2 FQNEAQ. V lost 4 bases and J lost 4; bases outside the gene matches: 5. This CDR3 has 14 amino acids. The CDR3 here is CASSSGTGIETQYF. Written as DNA, the CDR3 is TGTGCCAGCAGCTCCGGGACAGGTATAGAGACCCAGTACTTC.

The chain links TRBV6-1 to TRBJ2-2; 11 bases fit TRBD2. The CDR3 contains 15 residues. Germline V gene lookup returns CDR1 MNHNS and CDR2 SASEGT. Trimming at V came to 3 bases and at J to 4 bases, leaving 1 base not matched to a gene. The chain's CDR3 is CASSDSGRATGELFF. As DNA, the CDR3 is TGTGCCAGCAGTGATAGCGGGAGGGCCACCGGGGAGCTGTTTTTT.

The chain combines TRBV19 with TRBJ2-7; a weak D match, TRBD2 (5 bases). The CDR3 spans 13 residues. The germline V and J ends were trimmed by 3 bases and 3 bases, with 9 bases remaining between them. Germline values: CDR1 LNHDA, CDR2 SQIVND (reference sequence). The CDR3 sequence is CASSMNGGYEQYF. The CDR3 DNA is TGTGCCAGTAGTATGAACGGAGGCTACGAGCAGTACTTC. The full variable domain, in which reference TRBV19 and TRBJ2-7 provide the parts outside the CDR3, is DGGITQSPKYLFRKEGQNVTLSCEQNLNHDAMYWYRQDPGQGLRLIYYSQIVNDFQKGDIAEGYSVSREKKESFPLTVTSAQKNPTAFYLCASSMNGGYEQYFGPGTRLTVT.

This chain joins TRBV14 and TRBJ1-4, with 8 bases identical to TRBD1. From germline, CDR1 is SGHDN and CDR2 FVKESK. This CDR3 contains 16 residues. V lost 1 base to trimming and J lost 4 bases; unmatched junction nucleotides: 5. This CDR3 reads CASSQGRTGSNEKLFF. CDR3 DNA: TGTGCCAGCAGCCAAGGACGGACAGGGAGTAATGAAAAACTGTTTTTT.

The rearrangement links TRBV5-1 to TRBJ1-5; D may be TRBD1 (5 bases). V gave up 4 bases and J gave up 4 bases, with 12 bases separating them. The CDR3 has 14 residues. The germline V gene has CDR1 SGHRS and CDR2 YFSETQ. The CDR3 DNA reads as TGCGCCAGCAGCGCGGATGGGGGGAATCAGCCCCAGCATTTT. Its protein is CASSADGGNQPQHF.

Remarks on this clone: The same CDR3 arises from other DNA sequences in this sample as well. The rearrangement links TRBV11-2 to TRBJ2-2; no definite D call. Germline V CDR1 and CDR2: SGHAT, FQNNGV. Trimming pared 0 bases from V and 4 bases from J, leaving 6 bases between. The CDR3 extends over 14 amino acids. CDR3 amino acids: CASSLDPGTGELFF. DNA for the CDR3: TGTGCCAGCAGCTTAGATCCCGGCACCGGGGAGCTGTTTTTT.

As for this clone: The junction and the germline gene differ at one end; a read error may be behind it. The chain joins TRBV7-7 to TRBJ2-7; 9 positions agree with TRBD2. CDR3 size: 13 residues. CDR1 and CDR2 (germline): SSHAT, FNYEAQ (reference sequence). The CDR3 loop reads CASRSSGVYEQYF. The CDR3 bases are TGTGCTAGCAGATCTAGCGGGGTCTACGAGCAGTACTTC. The full variable domain, in which reference TRBV7-7 and TRBJ2-7 provide the parts outside the CDR3, is GAGVSQSPRYKVTKRGQDVTLRCDPISSHATLYWYQQALGQGPEFLTYFNYEAQPDKSGLPSDRFSAERPEGSISTLTIQRTEQRDSAMYRCASRSSGVYEQYFGPGTRLTVT.

The chain recombines TRBV28 with TRBJ1-2, with 10 bases lining up with TRBD1. The CDR3 contains 14 residues. CDR1 and CDR2 (germline): MDHEN, SYDVKM. J was trimmed by 8 bases and V by 6 bases; bases with no gene match: 9. The CDR3 protein is CASSPQDRGKGYTF. The DNA for the CDR3 is TGTGCCAGCAGCCCCCAGGACAGGGGGAAAGGCTACACCTTC.